This T cell receptor beta chain was identified during a study of T cells after yellow fever vaccination (dated by TCRdb to between 2018 and 2021). Background for the entire study: The SMART-Seq v4 Ultra Low Input RNA kit was used to prepare libraries from fractions with low cell numbers. To track T-cell clones before and after primary and booster YFV17D yellow fever vaccination, bulk TCR alpha and beta repertoires were sequenced longitudinally. Two healthy male donors, one aged 18 to 30 and one aged 30 to 40 years, were included in the cohort. Bulk PBMC replicates and cell subsets were isolated from blood drawn at multiple timepoints before and after both primary and secondary immunization. Study-level results and caveats: Computational filtering was needed because FACS-sorted repertoires could contain abundant contaminating clonotypes from the bulk population. A small fraction of clonotypes showed up in both the CD4 and CD8 compartments, probably as a result of convergent recombination. The secondary T-cell response was found to be weaker but faster than the primary response, with a peak reached on day 5 rather than on day 15. The study included only two donors, which limits how far the findings can be generalized. Most clones expanded after primary vaccination (approximately 96% of CD4 and roughly 88% of CD8) were re-detected after the booster, suggesting that broad memory maintenance occurred.

TCR cDNA was made using 5'RACE template switching, a step that added a universal primer site and unique molecular identifiers. Priming of cDNA synthesis was performed from both the TCR alpha and TCR beta constant segments. Two PCR steps were used to amplify libraries, with sample barcodes and sequencing adapters being added in the second step. Sequencing of libraries was performed on Illumina HiSeq 2500 (2x100 bp) or NovaSeq (2x150 bp). The source study handled its data this way. MIGEC handled demultiplexing of reads and collapsing into UMI consensus sequences, while MiXCR performed V(D)J alignment. Vaccine-responding clonotypes were identified with edgeR using replicate PBMC samples, with FDR below 0.01 and a log2 fold change above 5 up to day 15 being required. Each bulk clonotype was labeled CD4 or CD8 based on which sequenced repertoire, CD4 or CD8, contained the clonotype at higher abundance. The public reads were run again by TCRdb, first through fastp at Q25 and then through MiXCR, and only productive beta chains were kept. Merged by CDR3 protein, the rows form single entries marked with the most common genes and DNA. The V and J calls follow TCRdb's processing rather than the paper's. For this sample the table gives 500,000 to 650,000 distinct CDR3 sequences, of which 9% to 15% were detected only once. Clones ranked in the top ten supply 14% to 15% of the sample.

A word on this clonotype: The antigen this receptor binds is unknown. Per-base quality was not reported, and no clone a single base away is much larger than it.

The label giving this sample's treatment or condition can be read as: live attenuated yellow fever vaccine strain. At every blood-draw timepoint, two biological replicates of bulk PBMCs were collected. PBMCs were isolated from peripheral blood using a standard Ficoll-Paque protocol. RNA was extracted with TriZol from bulk PBMCs, CD4 and CD8 fractions, and dextramer-positive and dextramer-negative fractions. The clonotype originates from a man under 40 who received the YFV17D yellow fever vaccine. The source material was PBMCs, sampled on the day of the yellow fever booster vaccination.

The nucleotide sequence reads as follows: TGTGCCAGCAGTCCGCGGGGTGTAGCGGTGAACACCGGGGAGCTGTTTTTT. The translation is CASSPRGVAVNTGELFF. In this chain, TRBV6-1 is recombined with TRBJ2-2; TRBD2 could be the D gene, as 6 bases match. Trimming removed 5 bases from V and 1 base from J, leaving 17 bases between the germline ends. The CDR3 spans 17 residues, from the cysteine through the phenylalanine. Only CDR3 DNA is held: 51 bases, read in frame from base 1. The germline V gene provides CDR1 MNHNS and CDR2 SASEGT.